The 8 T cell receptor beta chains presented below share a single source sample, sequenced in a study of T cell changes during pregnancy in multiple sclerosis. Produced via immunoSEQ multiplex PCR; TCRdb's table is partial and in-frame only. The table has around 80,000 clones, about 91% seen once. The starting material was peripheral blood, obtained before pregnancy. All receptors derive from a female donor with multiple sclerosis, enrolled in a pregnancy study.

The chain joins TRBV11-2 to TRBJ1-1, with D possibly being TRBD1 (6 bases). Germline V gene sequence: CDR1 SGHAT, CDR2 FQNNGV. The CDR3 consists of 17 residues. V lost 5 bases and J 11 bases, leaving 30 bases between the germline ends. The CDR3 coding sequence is TGTGCCAGCAGCCAGCTTTCGCCTAGACAGGCAGGGGAGGGGGCTTTCTTT. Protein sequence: CASSQLSPRQAGEGAFF. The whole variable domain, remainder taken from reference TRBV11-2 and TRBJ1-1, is EAGVAQSPRYKIIEKRQSVAFWCNPISGHATLYWYQQILGQGPKLLIQFQNNGVVDDSQLPKDRFSAERLKGVDSTLKIQPAKLEDSAVYLCASSQLSPRQAGEGAFFGQGTRLTVV.

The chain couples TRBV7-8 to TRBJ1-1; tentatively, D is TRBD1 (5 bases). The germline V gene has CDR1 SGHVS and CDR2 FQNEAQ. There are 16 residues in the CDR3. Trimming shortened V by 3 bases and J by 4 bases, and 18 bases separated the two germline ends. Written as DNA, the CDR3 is TGTGCCAGCAGCTTTCGGGCTATAAGGGGCGGCACTGAAGCTTTCTTT. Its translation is CASSFRAIRGGTEAFF. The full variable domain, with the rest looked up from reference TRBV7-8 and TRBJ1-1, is GAGVSQSPRYKVAKRGQDVALRCDPISGHVSLFWYQQALGQGPEFLTYFQNEAQLDKSGLPSDRFFAERPEGSVSTLKIQRTQQEDSAVYLCASSFRAIRGGTEAFFGQGTRLTVV.

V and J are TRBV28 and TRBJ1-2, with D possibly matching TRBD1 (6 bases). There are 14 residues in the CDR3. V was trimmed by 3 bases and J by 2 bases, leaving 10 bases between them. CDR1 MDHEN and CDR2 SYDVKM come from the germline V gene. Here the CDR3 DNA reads TGTGCCAGCAGTTTTAGGGGGGGGAACTATGGCTACACCTTC. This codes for CASSFRGGNYGYTF.

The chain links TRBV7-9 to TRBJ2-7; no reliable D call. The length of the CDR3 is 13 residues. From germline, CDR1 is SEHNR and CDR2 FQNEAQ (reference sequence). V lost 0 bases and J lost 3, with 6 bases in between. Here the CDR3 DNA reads TGTGCCAGCAGCTTAGCAGGCGGCTACGAGCAGTACTTC. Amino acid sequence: CASSLAGGYEQYF.

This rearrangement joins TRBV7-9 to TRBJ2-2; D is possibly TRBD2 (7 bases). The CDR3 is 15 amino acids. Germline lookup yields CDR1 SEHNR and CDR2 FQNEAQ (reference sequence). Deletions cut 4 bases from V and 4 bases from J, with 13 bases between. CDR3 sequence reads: CASSSRGAITGELFF. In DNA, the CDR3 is TGTGCCAGCAGCTCTCGGGGGGCAATCACCGGGGAGCTGTTTTTT.

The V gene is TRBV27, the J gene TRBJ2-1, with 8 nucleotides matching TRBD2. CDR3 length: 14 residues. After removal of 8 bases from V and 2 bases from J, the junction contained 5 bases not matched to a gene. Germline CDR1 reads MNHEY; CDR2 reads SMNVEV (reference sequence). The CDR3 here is CASREGYTYNEQFF. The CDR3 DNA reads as TGTGCCAGCCGGGAGGGATATACCTACAATGAGCAGTTCTTC.

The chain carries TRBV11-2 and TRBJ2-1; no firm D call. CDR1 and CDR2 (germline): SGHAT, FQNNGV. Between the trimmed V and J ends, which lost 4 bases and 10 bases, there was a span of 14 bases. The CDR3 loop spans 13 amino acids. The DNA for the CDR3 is TGTGCCAGCAGCTACCTGTCCCGTGGCGAGCAGTTCTTC. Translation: CASSYLSRGEQFF.

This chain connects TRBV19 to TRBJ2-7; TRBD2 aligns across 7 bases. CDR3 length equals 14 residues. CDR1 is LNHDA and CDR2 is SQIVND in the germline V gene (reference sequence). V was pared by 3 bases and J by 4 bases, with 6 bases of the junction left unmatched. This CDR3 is CASSILAGDYEQYF. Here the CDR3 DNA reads TGTGCCAGTAGTATTTTAGCGGGCGATTACGAGCAGTACTTC.